This TCR beta chain emerged from a study of blood T cell repertoires in COVID-19 (dated by TCRdb to the early 2020s). Notes on the research overall: Samples from collaborators originated in the United States, Italy and Spain and spanned both the acute and convalescent phases of COVID-19. The material from the prospective study consisted of cDNA or gDNA derived from T cells, B-cell-depleted T cells, or PBMCs. Deeply sampled blood TCRbeta repertoires from subjects exposed to, actively infected with, or recovered from COVID-19 were included in the dataset. The repertoires were made available in a free public database intended to serve as a resource for research on the immune response to SARS-CoV-2. The samples were drawn from the first 160 participants of the ongoing ImmuneRACE study and from over 950 subjects provided by 6 global collaborators. The sample metadata nearly always contained a de-identified subject ID, COVID-19 status, age in years and sex. Where available, HLA class I and class II types were obtained from metadata supplied by the sample provider rather than from assay-based typing. The investigation overall reported the following: Clinical and demographic metadata were provided uncurated, with the amount varying by source and participant.

Whole blood was collected in K2EDTA tubes by collaborating institutions according to the institutions' own protocols. For TCRbeta analysis, collaborator samples were shipped as frozen whole blood, as isolated PBMCs, or as DNA extracted from either sample type. The immunoSEQ Assay, a bias-controlled multiplex PCR, was used to amplify TCRbeta CDR3 regions from genomic DNA. The source study handled its data this way. Within the assay, amplification of reference gene primers was used to estimate how many nucleated cells each sample contained. To quantify the absolute abundance of each unique TCRbeta CDR3 rearrangement, sequence reads were collapsed and filtered. Productive Simpson clonality was computed per sample as the square root of Simpson's diversity index over productive rearrangements. As stored in TCRdb, this immuneACCESS dataset retains in-frame rearrangements with V and J assigned. A fraction of the clones does not appear; measured against another copy, unresolved V genes explain less than half of the discrepancy, and the remainder lacks a known reason. V and J calls and clone size are copied from that table; D and trimming were computed from the DNA. Here the sample has roughly 170,000 clones; around 72% occur a single time. The ten largest clonotypes hold around 3% of the sample.

With regard to this clone: Which antigen it targets is not known. The record has no base qualities; no much larger clone is one base away.

Counted from cysteine to phenylalanine, this CDR3 has 15 amino acids. Only CDR3 DNA is held: 45 bases, read in frame from base 1. Per the germline V gene, SGHTA is the CDR1 and FQGNSA is the CDR2. The V and J ends are trimmed by 7 bases and 3 bases, leaving 16 bases between them. This receptor was identified in an elderly woman with acute or convalescent COVID-19. Rearrangement joined TRBV7-2 to TRBJ1-5; a weak D assignment points to TRBD1 (5 bases agree). The sequenced sample consisted of peripheral blood. The bases are TGTGCCAGCACCCTAATTCGGGACTCCAATCAGCCCCAGCATTTT. Its protein reads: CASTLIRDSNQPQHF. Joined to the reference TRBV7-2 and TRBJ1-5 proteins, this CDR3 gives the full variable domain: GAGVSQSPSNKVTEKGKDVELRCDPISGHTALYWYRQSLGQGLEFLIYFQGNSAPDKSGLPSDRFSAERTGGSVSTLTIQRTQQEDSAVYLCASTLIRDSNQPQHFGDGTRLSIL.